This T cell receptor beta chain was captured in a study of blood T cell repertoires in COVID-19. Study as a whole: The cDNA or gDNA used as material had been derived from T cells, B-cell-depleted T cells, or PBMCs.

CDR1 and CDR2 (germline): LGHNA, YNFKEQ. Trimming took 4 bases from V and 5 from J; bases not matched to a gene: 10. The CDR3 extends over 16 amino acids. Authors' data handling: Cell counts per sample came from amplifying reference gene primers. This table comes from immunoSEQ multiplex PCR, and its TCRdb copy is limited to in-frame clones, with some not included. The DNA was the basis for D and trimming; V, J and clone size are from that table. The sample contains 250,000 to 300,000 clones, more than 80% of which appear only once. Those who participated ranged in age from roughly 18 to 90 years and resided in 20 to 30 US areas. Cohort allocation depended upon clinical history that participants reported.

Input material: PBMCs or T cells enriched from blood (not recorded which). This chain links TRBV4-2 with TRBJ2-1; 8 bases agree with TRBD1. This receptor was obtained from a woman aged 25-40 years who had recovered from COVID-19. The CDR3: CASSLTGVSTDNEQFF. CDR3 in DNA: TGTGCCAGCAGCCTGACAGGGGTCTCGACCGACAATGAGCAGTTCTTC.